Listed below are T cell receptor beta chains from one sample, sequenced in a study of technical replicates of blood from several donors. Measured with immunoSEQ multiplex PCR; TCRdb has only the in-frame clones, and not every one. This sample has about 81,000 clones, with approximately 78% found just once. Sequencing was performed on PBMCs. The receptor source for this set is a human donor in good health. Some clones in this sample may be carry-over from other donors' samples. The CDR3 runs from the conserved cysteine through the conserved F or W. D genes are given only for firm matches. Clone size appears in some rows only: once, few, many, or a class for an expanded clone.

CDR3 protein: CASSVGGARFYGYTF; CDR3 DNA: TGTGCCAGCAGTGTTGGGGGGGCGCGGTTCTATGGCTACACCTTC; J gene: TRBJ1-2; D gene: NA; clone size: NA; V gene: TRBV28
CDR3 protein: CASSLGTGRRTEAFF; CDR3 DNA: TGTGCCAGCAGTTTAGGGACAGGCCGCCGCACTGAAGCTTTCTTT; J gene: TRBJ1-1; D gene: TRBD1; clone size: NA; V gene: TRBV27
CDR3 protein: CASNLAGVNQPQHF; CDR3 DNA: TGTGCCAGCAATTTAGCGGGGGTCAATCAGCCCCAGCATTTT; J gene: TRBJ1-5; D gene: NA; clone size: NA; V gene: TRBV9
CDR3 protein: CSVAYGSQETQYF; CDR3 DNA: TGCAGCGTTGCTTACGGGTCTCAAGAGACCCAGTACTTC; J gene: TRBJ2-5; D gene: NA; clone size: NA; V gene: TRBV29-1
CDR3 protein: CASSAGTVTNEQFF; CDR3 DNA: TGTGCCAGCAGTGCCGGGACAGTGACCAATGAGCAGTTCTTC; J gene: TRBJ2-1; D gene: TRBD1; clone size: NA; V gene: TRBV6-6
CDR3 protein: CASSLAGVRNEQFF; CDR3 DNA: TGTGCCAGCAGCCTAGCGGGAGTTAGAAATGAGCAGTTCTTC; J gene: TRBJ2-1; D gene: TRBD2; clone size: NA; V gene: TRBV6-5
CDR3 protein: CASSLRVPGSNTGELFF; CDR3 DNA: TGTGCCAGCAGCTTAAGGGTTCCAGGGTCAAACACCGGGGAGCTGTTTTTT; J gene: TRBJ2-2; D gene: NA; clone size: NA; V gene: TRBV7-2
CDR3 protein: CAISERDSTSDEQYF; CDR3 DNA: TGTGCCATCAGTGAACGGGACAGTACCTCGGACGAGCAGTACTTC; J gene: TRBJ2-7; D gene: TRBD1; clone size: NA; V gene: TRBV10-3
CDR3 protein: CASSTGKNTEAFF; CDR3 DNA: TGTGCCAGCAGTACCGGGAAGAACACTGAAGCTTTCTTT; J gene: TRBJ1-1; D gene: NA; clone size: NA; V gene: TRBV9
CDR3 protein: CASSENSGKYNEQFF; CDR3 DNA: TGCGCCAGCAGCGAAAATAGCGGAAAATACAATGAGCAGTTCTTC; J gene: TRBJ2-1; D gene: NA; clone size: NA; V gene: TRBV5-1
CDR3 protein: CASAKDRFYEQYF; CDR3 DNA: TGTGCCAGCGCTAAGGACAGGTTCTACGAGCAGTACTTC; J gene: TRBJ2-7; D gene: TRBD1; clone size: NA; V gene: TRBV6-5
CDR3 protein: CASSYGGDGEQYF; CDR3 DNA: TGTGCCAGCAGTTACGGGGGGGACGGAGAGCAGTACTTC; J gene: TRBJ2-7; D gene: TRBD2; clone size: NA; V gene: TRBV28
CDR3 protein: CASSQGGVGGVETQYF; CDR3 DNA: TGTGCCAGCAGCCAAGGAGGGGTAGGGGGCGTAGAGACCCAGTACTTC; J gene: TRBJ2-5; D gene: TRBD1; clone size: NA; V gene: TRBV4-2
CDR3 protein: CAWVVFGRATDTQYF; CDR3 DNA: TGTGCCTGGGTAGTATTCGGGAGGGCCACAGATACGCAGTATTTT; J gene: TRBJ2-3; D gene: TRBD2; clone size: once; V gene: TRBV30
CDR3 protein: CASSPRRLLQDTQYF; CDR3 DNA: TGTGCCAGCAGCCCTAGAAGACTTCTGCAGGATACGCAGTATTTT; J gene: TRBJ2-3; D gene: NA; clone size: NA; V gene: TRBV5-6
CDR3 protein: CASSPPAGKNTEAFF; CDR3 DNA: TGTGCCAGCTCACCACCCGCCGGGAAGAACACTGAAGCTTTCTTT; J gene: TRBJ1-1; D gene: NA; clone size: NA; V gene: TRBV18
CDR3 protein: CASSYGLAGGLGEQFF; CDR3 DNA: TGTGCCAGCAGTTACGGACTAGCGGGAGGGCTTGGTGAGCAGTTCTTC; J gene: TRBJ2-1; D gene: TRBD2; clone size: few; V gene: TRBV6-6
CDR3 protein: CASVPGQSFYGYTF; CDR3 DNA: TGTGCCAGCGTACCGGGACAGAGCTTCTATGGCTACACCTTC; J gene: TRBJ1-2; D gene: TRBD1; clone size: NA; V gene: TRBV6-1
CDR3 protein: CASSSGRGSSGANVLTF; CDR3 DNA: TGTGCCAGCAGCTCGGGGAGGGGAAGCTCTGGGGCCAACGTCCTGACTTTC; J gene: TRBJ2-6; D gene: TRBD2; clone size: NA; V gene: TRBV11-2
CDR3 protein: CASSQVRPSGRFYEQYF; CDR3 DNA: TGCGCCAGCAGCCAAGTGCGTCCGAGCGGGAGGTTCTACGAGCAGTACTTC; J gene: TRBJ2-7; D gene: TRBD2; clone size: NA; V gene: TRBV4-1
CDR3 protein: CASSLGRGTEAFF; CDR3 DNA: TGTGCCAGCAGCTTAGGTCGGGGCACTGAAGCTTTCTTT; J gene: TRBJ1-1; D gene: NA; clone size: once; V gene: TRBV11-3
CDR3 protein: CASSSGLAETVTQYF; CDR3 DNA: TGTGCCAGCAGCTCGGGACTAGCGGAGACGGTGACCCAGTACTTC; J gene: TRBJ2-5; D gene: TRBD2; clone size: NA; V gene: TRBV11-2
CDR3 protein: CASSSRGTNEKLFF; CDR3 DNA: TGTGCCAGCAGCTCCCGAGGGACTAATGAAAAACTGTTTTTT; J gene: TRBJ1-4; D gene: NA; clone size: NA; V gene: TRBV7-8
CDR3 protein: CSVEVQANYEQYF; CDR3 DNA: TGCAGCGTTGAAGTACAGGCGAACTACGAGCAGTACTTC; J gene: TRBJ2-7; D gene: NA; clone size: medium-sized; V gene: TRBV29-1
CDR3 protein: CATRDTPSTDTQYF; CDR3 DNA: TGTGCCACCAGGGACACACCGAGCACAGATACGCAGTATTTT; J gene: TRBJ2-3; D gene: NA; clone size: NA; V gene: TRBV19
CDR3 protein: CASSPLEGTDTQYF; CDR3 DNA: TGTGCCAGCAGCCCCCTGGAGGGTACAGATACGCAGTATTTT; J gene: TRBJ2-3; D gene: NA; clone size: NA; V gene: TRBV4-2
CDR3 protein: CASRAVSGNTIYF; CDR3 DNA: TGTGCCAGTCGCGCGGTCTCTGGAAACACCATATATTTT; J gene: TRBJ1-3; D gene: NA; clone size: NA; V gene: TRBV19
CDR3 protein: CASSPFRDRAISAQYF; CDR3 DNA: TGTGCCAGCAGCCCATTCCGGGACAGGGCCATCAGTGCCCAGTACTTC; J gene: TRBJ2-5; D gene: TRBD1; clone size: NA; V gene: TRBV7-2
CDR3 protein: CASSKGTSGAGGRETQYF; CDR3 DNA: TGTGCCAGCAGCAAAGGGACTAGCGGGGCTGGGGGTAGAGAGACCCAGTACTTC; J gene: TRBJ2-5; D gene: TRBD2; clone size: NA; V gene: TRBV13
CDR3 protein: CASSSQDRETQYF; CDR3 DNA: TGTGCCAGCAGCTCCCAAGATCGGGAGACCCAGTACTTC; J gene: TRBJ2-5; D gene: NA; clone size: once; V gene: TRBV7-2
CDR3 protein: CASSLGGGRDRDQPQHF; CDR3 DNA: TGTGCCAGCAGCTTAGGTGGGGGGCGGGACAGGGACCAGCCCCAGCATTTT; J gene: TRBJ1-5; D gene: TRBD1; clone size: NA; V gene: TRBV7-9
CDR3 protein: CASSLAIGGHETQYF; CDR3 DNA: TGTGCCAGCAGCTTAGCTATCGGAGGGCACGAGACCCAGTACTTC; J gene: TRBJ2-5; D gene: NA; clone size: NA; V gene: TRBV7-2
CDR3 protein: CASSIGTGPNYGYTF; CDR3 DNA: TGTGCCAGCAGCATAGGAACAGGGCCTAACTATGGCTACACCTTC; J gene: TRBJ1-2; D gene: NA; clone size: NA; V gene: TRBV11-2
CDR3 protein: CASSLFGRSSGANVLTF; CDR3 DNA: TGTGCCAGCAGCTTATTCGGCAGGTCCTCTGGGGCCAACGTCCTGACTTTC; J gene: TRBJ2-6; D gene: NA; clone size: NA; V gene: TRBV7-8
CDR3 protein: CASSLGTSGRTEQYF; CDR3 DNA: TGTGCCAGCAGTTTAGGGACTAGCGGGAGGACCGAGCAGTACTTC; J gene: TRBJ2-7; D gene: TRBD2; clone size: NA; V gene: TRBV27
CDR3 protein: CASSPAGRLNSGNTIYF; CDR3 DNA: TGCGCCAGCAGCCCGGCGGGACGCCTTAATTCGGGAAACACCATATATTTT; J gene: TRBJ1-3; D gene: NA; clone size: NA; V gene: TRBV5-1
CDR3 protein: CASSFQFNSPLHF; CDR3 DNA: TGTGCCAGCAGCTTCCAGTTTAATTCACCCCTCCACTTT; J gene: TRBJ1-6; D gene: NA; clone size: NA; V gene: TRBV5-8
CDR3 protein: CASSLGQPQHF; CDR3 DNA: TGTGCCAGCAGTCTCGGTCAGCCCCAGCATTTT; J gene: TRBJ1-5; D gene: NA; clone size: NA; V gene: TRBV6-1
CDR3 protein: CASSLTGGYYGYTF; CDR3 DNA: TGCGCCAGCAGCCTTACAGGGGGGTACTATGGCTACACCTTC; J gene: TRBJ1-2; D gene: TRBD1; clone size: NA; V gene: TRBV4-1
CDR3 protein: CSVPGAGGWGYTF; CDR3 DNA: TGCAGCGTTCCCGGGGCAGGGGGCTGGGGCTACACCTTC; J gene: TRBJ1-2; D gene: TRBD1; clone size: NA; V gene: TRBV29-1
CDR3 protein: CASRDRGTDEQFF; CDR3 DNA: TGCGCCAGCCGGGACAGGGGAACCGATGAGCAGTTCTTC; J gene: TRBJ2-1; D gene: TRBD1; clone size: NA; V gene: TRBV10-2
CDR3 protein: CASRRDSYNSPLHF; CDR3 DNA: TGTGCCAGCCGACGGGACAGCTATAATTCACCCCTCCACTTT; J gene: TRBJ1-6; D gene: TRBD1; clone size: once; V gene: TRBV7-2
CDR3 protein: CASSKDSWGEKLFF; CDR3 DNA: TGTGCCAGCAGCAAGGACAGTTGGGGTGAAAAACTGTTTTTT; J gene: TRBJ1-4; D gene: NA; clone size: few; V gene: TRBV7-3
CDR3 protein: CASRLGTSRMGQYF; CDR3 DNA: TGTGCCAGCAGACTTGGGACTAGCCGAATGGGGCAGTACTTC; J gene: TRBJ2-7; D gene: TRBD2; clone size: NA; V gene: TRBV6-1
CDR3 protein: CASSGLAGEETQYF; CDR3 DNA: TGTGCCAGCAGCGGACTAGCGGGGGAAGAGACCCAGTACTTC; J gene: TRBJ2-5; D gene: TRBD2; clone size: once; V gene: TRBV9
CDR3 protein: CASARPGTDKIDEQFF; CDR3 DNA: TGTGCCAGCGCACGCCCCGGGACAGATAAAATCGATGAGCAGTTCTTC; J gene: TRBJ2-1; D gene: TRBD1; clone size: NA; V gene: TRBV13
CDR3 protein: CASSPRRAGANVLTF; CDR3 DNA: TGTGCCAGTAGTCCTCGGAGGGCTGGGGCCAACGTCCTGACTTTC; J gene: TRBJ2-6; D gene: NA; clone size: once; V gene: TRBV19
CDR3 protein: CASSLLGGWGGFSFGDTQYF; CDR3 DNA: TGTGCCAGCAGTTTATTGGGAGGGTGGGGGGGGTTCTCGTTTGGAGATACGCAGTATTTT; J gene: TRBJ2-3; D gene: TRBD2; clone size: once; V gene: TRBV27
CDR3 protein: CSVERGSYEAFF; CDR3 DNA: TGCAGCGTTGAAAGGGGATCTTATGAAGCTTTCTTT; J gene: TRBJ1-1; D gene: NA; clone size: once; V gene: TRBV29-1
CDR3 protein: CASSSGTPGNTIYF; CDR3 DNA: TGTGCCAGTAGTTCCGGGACACCTGGAAACACCATATATTTT; J gene: TRBJ1-3; D gene: NA; clone size: NA; V gene: TRBV19
CDR3 protein: CAWSRSGRDEQFF; CDR3 DNA: TGTGCCTGGAGCCGGAGCGGGAGGGATGAGCAGTTCTTC; J gene: TRBJ2-1; D gene: TRBD2; clone size: NA; V gene: TRBV30
CDR3 protein: CASSAPGENEQFF; CDR3 DNA: TGTGCCAGCAGCGCGCCTGGGGAGAATGAGCAGTTCTTC; J gene: TRBJ2-1; D gene: NA; clone size: NA; V gene: TRBV11-3
CDR3 protein: CASSALRQAGEQYF; CDR3 DNA: TGCGCCAGCAGCGCCCTCAGACAGGCCGGCGAGCAGTACTTC; J gene: TRBJ2-7; D gene: NA; clone size: NA; V gene: TRBV5-1
CDR3 protein: CASTRTGRGYEQYF; CDR3 DNA: TGTGCCAGCACCAGGACAGGGCGTGGCTACGAGCAGTACTTC; J gene: TRBJ2-7; D gene: TRBD1; clone size: NA; V gene: TRBV6-6
CDR3 protein: CASRTLTSGIDEQYF; CDR3 DNA: TGTGCCAGCAGAACCTTGACTAGCGGGATCGACGAGCAGTACTTC; J gene: TRBJ2-7; D gene: TRBD2; clone size: NA; V gene: TRBV6-1
CDR3 protein: CASSLGSGGYNEQFF; CDR3 DNA: TGTGCCAGCAGCTTGGGGAGCGGGGGCTACAATGAGCAGTTCTTC; J gene: TRBJ2-1; D gene: TRBD2; clone size: NA; V gene: TRBV5-4
CDR3 protein: CASSLSSRQPQHF; CDR3 DNA: TGTGCCAGCAGCTTAAGTTCGCGGCAGCCCCAGCATTTT; J gene: TRBJ1-5; D gene: NA; clone size: NA; V gene: TRBV7-8
CDR3 protein: CASTPWLPKYF; CDR3 DNA: TGTGCCAGCACCCCCTGGCTCCCCAAGTACTTC; J gene: TRBJ2-5; D gene: NA; clone size: NA; V gene: TRBV6-8
CDR3 protein: CATSRGVGGSYEQYF; CDR3 DNA: TGTGCCACCAGCAGGGGGGTGGGGGGCTCCTACGAGCAGTACTTC; J gene: TRBJ2-7; D gene: NA; clone size: NA; V gene: TRBV15
CDR3 protein: CASSVAGGGYTF; CDR3 DNA: TGTGCCAGCAGCGTAGCTGGAGGGGGCTACACCTTC; J gene: TRBJ1-2; D gene: NA; clone size: NA; V gene: TRBV9